This T cell receptor (beta chain) was recovered during a study of blood T cell repertoires in COVID-19. At the level of the study: T cells, B-cell-depleted T cells, or PBMCs provided the cDNA or gDNA that served as material.

The cohort comprised adults aged about 18 to 89 years residing in about two dozen US areas. All exposed participants met a person with COVID-19 within 2 weeks before entering the study. Per germline, CDR1 LGHNA and CDR2 YNFKEQ. CDR3 length: 18 amino acids. V was pared by 0 bases and J by 0 bases, with 7 bases of the junction left unmatched. In the study's own analysis: Estimated nucleated cell counts came from reference gene primer amplification. The method was immunoSEQ multiplex PCR; TCRdb's version includes in-frame clones alone and lacks a portion of them. The V and J calls and clone size are taken from that table; D and trimming were inferred from the DNA. This sample has approximately 220,000 clones; about 80% occur once, and the top ten carry 3.5% to 4%.

The chain recombines TRBV4-2 with TRBJ2-1, with 8 nucleotides matching TRBD2. The sequence was obtained from a woman aged 40 to 50 who had been exposed to COVID-19. Sequenced: PBMCs or T cells enriched from blood (not recorded which). This CDR3 reads CASSQDLGGGHSYNEQFF. The CDR3 nucleotides are TGTGCCAGCAGCCAAGATCTGGGCGGGGGGCACTCCTACAATGAGCAGTTCTTC.